This T cell receptor (beta chain) was sequenced in a study of CD8 T cells in ankylosing spondylitis. Quantitative 5'-RACE was performed with molecular barcodes, and it yielded the TCR beta libraries. TCRdb itself ran the 5' RACE reads through MiXCR, one entry per CDR3 protein. Of more than 300,000 distinct CDR3 sequences listed, around 8% are singletons. Study conclusions and caveats: Reports say disease-linked clones showed up significantly more in matched ankylosing spondylitis synovial fluid. Characteristic of ankylosing spondylitis blood, it appeared, was a TCR beta motif comprising eight highly homologous variants. Some motif variants had been reported before (in reactive arthritis synovial fluid and blood). Within peripheral blood, clones linked to disease were CD8+ and relatively rare.

This clonotype was seen a handful of times. Its matching antigen is unknown. The receptor comes from a male donor with ankylosing spondylitis. Sequencing was done on a sample of blood, either unsorted or a sorted T cell fraction (not recorded which).

The CDR3 sequence: CSAGDNNQPQHF. For the CDR3, the DNA is TGCAGTGCTGGGGACAACAACCAGCCCCAGCATTTT. The chain couples TRBV20-1 to TRBJ1-5; TRBD1 is a possible D gene (6 bases). The CDR3 sequence is 12 residues long. In germline, CDR1 is DFQATT, CDR2 SNEGSKA (reference sequence). V lost 5 bases to trimming and J lost 7 bases, with 12 bases between them.